Described below is a single T cell receptor beta chain sequence and its context. Its cognate antigen is unknown. The CDR3 totals 13 residues. V lost 6 bases to trimming and J lost 3 bases; unmatched junction nucleotides: 4. Germline-derived CDR1 and CDR2 are SNHLY and FYNNEI. Patients chosen for sequencing had shown CD8+CD57+ cell expansion by flow cytometry. This sample is part of a study of CD8+CD57+ T cells in acquired aplastic anemia. Study background: Sorted CD4+ and CD8+ cells gave a mean 3.2 ug DNA, range about 0.19 to 27.4 ug. The study's findings and limits: Patients and controls turned out to have around 29 CD8+ CDR3 sequences in common. Patients were compared with controls for CD8+ Simpson's diversity, and no significant difference emerged.

CDR3 and TCR beta VDJ profiling relied on genomic DNA as the template. Using its own MiXCR run on the reads, TCRdb lists one record per CDR3 protein. The table lists some 150,000 distinct CDR3 sequences, 45% to 55% of them singletons, with 0.85% to 1.2% in the top ten. The sample taken for sequencing was sorted CD4+, CD8+, or CD8+CD57+ T cells (not recorded which) from PBMCs. V usage is TRBV2 and J usage is TRBJ2-7, with 8 bases lining up with TRBD1. This TCR derives from a human donor with aplastic anemia. The CDR3: CASRRTGNYEQYF. DNA of the CDR3: TGTGCCAGCAGACGGACAGGGAACTACGAGCAGTACTTC.